Shown below are 16 T cell receptor beta chains from a single sample sequenced in a study of blood T cell repertoires in COVID-19. Only in-frame clones appear in the TCRdb table, and some are missing; sequencing was by immunoSEQ multiplex PCR. In the table there are about 170,000 clones, about 83% of which are singletons. Material: PBMCs or T cells enriched from blood (not recorded which). These receptors originate from a woman between 45 and 60 years old in a cohort exposed to, infected with or recovered from COVID-19 (not recorded which).

This clone was recorded a few times. The chain has TRBV29-1 and TRBJ2-2; TRBD1 matches 9 bases. Unmatched junction bases numbered 11, after V lost 5 bases and J lost 4 bases. This CDR3 spans 16 amino acids. The germline CDR1 and CDR2 sequences are SQVTM and ANQGSEA. The CDR3 reads CSVITGGMGSTGELFF. The CDR3 DNA follows: TGCAGCGTTATCACAGGGGGCATGGGGAGCACCGGGGAGCTGTTTTTT.

This chain joins TRBV19 and TRBJ2-7; TRBD1 agrees at 9 bases. The CDR3 has 13 amino acids. V shed 8 bases and J 2 bases; nucleotides not matched to a gene: 4. Germline V lookup: CDR1 LNHDA, CDR2 SQIVND (reference sequence). CDR3 in amino acids: CASLGQGAYEQYF. The DNA of the CDR3 is TGTGCCAGTTTGGGACAGGGCGCCTACGAGCAGTACTTC.

The V gene is TRBV7-9, the J gene TRBJ1-2, with D hard to call. Trimming removed 3 bases at V and 0 bases at J, with 14 bases between. The CDR3 runs 16 residues. The germline V gene has CDR1 SEHNR and CDR2 FQNEAQ (reference sequence). CDR3 sequence: CASSLGHPPPNYGYTF. CDR3 DNA: TGTGCCAGCAGCTTGGGCCATCCGCCTCCTAACTATGGCTACACCTTC.

The chain uses TRBV18 and TRBJ2-2, with D possibly matching TRBD1 (5 bases). Per the germline V gene, CDR1 is KGHSH and CDR2 is LQKENI. The ends were cut back, 2 bases at V and 4 bases at J, with 11 bases in the middle. The CDR3 spans 15 residues. The CDR3 DNA follows: TGTGCCAGCTCACCAAGACAGACGGGCACCGGGGAGCTGTTTTTT. It yields the protein CASSPRQTGTGELFF.

This rearrangement joins TRBV5-5 to TRBJ1-2; the D gene is possibly TRBD1 (5 bases). Deletions cut 2 bases from V and 4 bases from J, with 9 bases between. Germline CDR1 and CDR2: SGHKS and YYEKEE (reference sequence). The CDR3 length is 13 residues. The chain's CDR3 is CASSFDSSYGYTF. As DNA, the CDR3 is TGTGCCAGCAGCTTTGACAGCTCCTATGGCTACACCTTC.

The chain employs TRBV4-3 and TRBJ2-7, with 8 bases aligning to TRBD1. The CDR3 contains 16 residues. Losses at the gene ends were 3 bases for V and 3 bases for J; bases not matched to a gene: 10. Germline loops: CDR1 LGHNA, CDR2 YSLEER. In DNA form, the CDR3 reads TGCGCCAGCAGCCAGGCCCGGACAGGGACTTTCTACGAGCAGTACTTC. Translation: CASSQARTGTFYEQYF.

This clone was counted between two and nine times. J is TRBJ2-5 and V is TRBV3-1 (or the pseudogene TRBV3-2), with D hard to call. This CDR3 has 12 amino acids. With 4 bases removed from V and 5 bases from J, the gap between germline ends came to 8 bases. Germline lookup yields CDR1 LGHDT and CDR2 YNNKEL (reference sequence). CDR3: CASSPIQETQYF. The CDR3 coding sequence is TGTGCCAGCAGCCCAATTCAGGAGACCCAGTACTTC.

The V gene is TRBV7-6, the J gene TRBJ2-4, with 7 bases fitting TRBD2. Germline V CDR1 and CDR2: SGHVS, FNYEAQ. The CDR3 consists of 15 residues. Trimming at V came to 1 base and at J to 5 bases, leaving 5 bases not matched to a gene. CDR3 DNA sequence: TGTGCCAGCAGCTTAGGCGGGAGTGGCCAAAACATTCAGTACTTC. Translated: CASSLGGSGQNIQYF.

The chain couples TRBV19 to TRBJ2-4, with 9 bases lining up with TRBD1. V shed 5 bases and J 1 base; nucleotides not matched to a gene: 9. This CDR3 spans 17 amino acids. Germline V gene data show CDR1 as LNHDA and CDR2 as SQIVND (reference sequence). The CDR3 protein is CASSANRGRSAKNIQYF. CDR3 DNA sequence: TGTGCCAGTAGTGCAAACAGGGGGCGGTCGGCCAAAAACATTCAGTACTTC.

The rearrangement joins TRBV2 to TRBJ2-7, with D possibly matching TRBD1 (5 bases). Trimming cost V 3 bases and J 7 bases, with 16 bases left between them. In germline, CDR1 is SNHLY, CDR2 FYNNEI. This CDR3 is 14 amino acids long. The DNA for the CDR3 is TGTGCCAGCAGTGATGGGCAGGGATATAGGGAGCAGTACTTC. Translated, it gives CASSDGQGYREQYF.

V and J are TRBV14 and TRBJ2-7, with a weak D call TRBD1 (5 bases). The CDR3 is 15 amino acids. The germline gives CDR1 SGHDN, CDR2 FVKESK. V lost 1 base, J lost 0 bases, and 10 bases lay in between. The CDR3 DNA reads as TGTGCCAGCAGCCAAGGACAGAGGAGCTCCTACGAGCAGTACTTC. This translates into CASSQGQRSSYEQYF.

This sequence joins TRBV4-3 and TRBJ2-1, with TRBD2 matching over 8 bases. CDR1 is LGHNA, CDR2 YSLEER, per germline. Trimming removed 0 bases from V and 2 bases from J; junction bases left unmatched: 3. The CDR3 is 16 amino acids. The CDR3 sequence: CASSQDGGAAYNEQFF. CDR3 sequence (DNA): TGCGCCAGCAGCCAAGACGGGGGGGCCGCCTACAATGAGCAGTTCTTC.

V gene TRBV7-2 combines with J gene TRBJ2-7; tentatively, D is TRBD2 (6 bases). Trimming removed 3 bases from V and 2 bases from J, with 11 bases in between. In germline, CDR1 is SGHTA, CDR2 FQGNSA. This CDR3 has 14 residues. The CDR3 DNA reads as TGTGCCAGCAGCTTGGGACTCCTAACCTACGAGCAGTACTTC. This translates into CASSLGLLTYEQYF. The entire variable domain, with the rest obtained from reference TRBV7-2 and TRBJ2-7, is as follows: GAGVSQSPSNKVTEKGKDVELRCDPISGHTALYWYRQSLGQGLEFLIYFQGNSAPDKSGLPSDRFSAERTGGSVSTLTIQRTQQEDSAVYLCASSLGLLTYEQYFGPGTRLTVT.

The chain joins TRBV6-5 to TRBJ1-4; D unclear. Trimming removed 8 bases at V and 2 bases at J, with 9 bases between. The V gene's germline CDR1 is MNHEY and CDR2 SVGAGI. The CDR3 loop spans 13 amino acids. CDR3 in amino acids: CASSRGTNEKLFF. As DNA, the CDR3 is TGTGCCAGCTCCCGAGGGACTAATGAAAAACTGTTTTTT.

The chain combines TRBV11-2 with TRBJ2-1; 7 bases line up with TRBD2. Germline V gene data show CDR1 as SGHAT and CDR2 as FQNNGV. After removal of 1 base from V and 8 bases from J, the junction contained 2 bases not matched to a gene. CDR3 size: 13 residues. The CDR3 region has the DNA TGTGCCAGCAGCTTAGGGCTAGCGGATGAGCAGTTCTTC. Protein: CASSLGLADEQFF.

The V gene is TRBV10-3, the J gene TRBJ1-1, with 8 nucleotides matching TRBD1. The CDR3 has 14 amino acids. CDR1 ENHRY and CDR2 SYGVKD come from the germline V gene. V trimming: 0 bases; J trimming: 5 bases; junction bases outside the gene matches: 2. CDR3 in DNA: TGTGCCATCAGTGAGTCGACAGGGGAAACTGAAGCTTTCTTT. This codes for CAISESTGETEAFF.